These 23 T cell receptor beta chains originate from one sample sequenced in a study of T-cell reconstitution after alpha-beta-depleted transplantation in children (dated by TCRdb to about 2016). Libraries came from PCR. TCRdb records Illumina HiSeq 2500 as the sequencer. TCR libraries were prepared with molecular barcoding, using unique molecular identifiers to normalize TCRbeta repertoire quantification. Through fastp at Q25 and MiXCR, TCRdb rebuilt clones from the public reads, retaining in-frame beta chains. Identical CDR3 protein sequences are pooled into one entry, listed with their most common genes and DNA. This sample is represented by about 640,000 distinct CDR3 sequences; approximately 15% of them were singletons. Approximately 1% of the sample belongs to the ten largest clones. Sequenced here: PBMCs from the stem cell graft donor, sampled from the stem cell graft. These receptors all come from a human donor who donated a stem cell graft to a child with acute myeloid leukemia.

There are a few counts of this clonotype. The gene calls are TRBV7-2 and TRBJ2-5, with a possible D match to TRBD2 (6 bases). There are 14 residues in the CDR3. Germline lookup yields CDR1 SGHTA and CDR2 FQGNSA. V lost 5 bases to trimming and J lost 3 bases, with 13 bases between them. CDR3 DNA sequence: TGTGCCAGCAGCATGGGACTTCCTGAAGAGACCCAGTACTTC. Protein product: CASSMGLPEETQYF.

This clonotype has just a few counts. J is TRBJ2-7 and V is TRBV28; 8 bases map to TRBD1. V shed 6 bases and J 6 bases; nucleotides not matched to a gene: 4. CDR3 size: 12 residues. Germline V lookup: CDR1 MDHEN, CDR2 SYDVKM. The CDR3: CASSRDRGEQYV. The CDR3, as DNA: TGTGCCAGCAGCCGCGACAGGGGCGAGCAGTACGTC.

This clonotype has ten or more counts. This chain joins TRBV20-1 and TRBJ2-3; TRBD2 matches 9 bases. Germline CDR1 DFQATT, CDR2 SNEGSKA (reference sequence). V shed 3 bases and J 7 bases; nucleotides not matched to a gene: 11. The CDR3 covers 15 residues. The CDR3 is CSARRGSGGMNTQYF. The CDR3 DNA reads as TGCAGTGCTAGGCGCGGAAGCGGGGGGATGAATACGCAGTATTTT.

This clonotype was seen more than once but under ten times. The J gene is TRBJ2-5, the V gene TRBV12-3 or TRBV12-4, with 11 positions matching TRBD2. With 6 bases clipped from V and 2 bases from J, the junction kept 8 bases outside the gene matches. CDR3 length: 16 residues. For the CDR3, the DNA is TGTGCCAGCAGCTGGAGTAGCGGGGGGGCACAAGAGACCCAGTACTTC. It yields the protein CASSWSSGGAQETQYF.

About this clonotype itself: The conserved final phenylalanine or tryptophan is absent from the CDR3, which likely points to a read error. The V call is TRBV29-1, the J call TRBJ1-2, with a possible D match to TRBD1 (6 bases). Per germline, CDR1 SQVTM and CDR2 ANQGSEA. V was trimmed by 4 bases and J by 2 bases, leaving 8 bases between them. This CDR3 has 12 residues. The DNA of the CDR3 is TGCAGCGTTGTCGGACAGAACTATGGCTACACCATC. This gives the protein CSVVGQNYGYTI.

This clonotype was seen a few times. V gene TRBV20-1 combines with J gene TRBJ2-1, with a weak D call TRBD2 (6 bases). The CDR3 sequence is 12 residues long. V was cut by 5 bases and J by 7 bases, with 12 bases left in between. Per germline, CDR1 DFQATT and CDR2 SNEGSKA (reference sequence). The CDR3 sequence: CSASPTRNEQFF. CDR3 coding DNA: TGCAGTGCTTCGCCGACTAGGAATGAGCAGTTCTTC.

This clonotype was seen a handful of times. The CDR3 loop is CASSLTGGTGSYNEQFF. DNA of the CDR3: TGCGCCAGCAGCTTGACGGGGGGAACGGGCTCCTACAATGAGCAGTTCTTC. The chain carries TRBV5-1 and TRBJ2-1; 7 nucleotides agree with TRBD2. Per germline, CDR1 SGHRS and CDR2 YFSETQ. Trimming took 1 base from V and 0 from J; bases not matched to a gene: 7. The CDR3 extends over 17 amino acids.

The chain links TRBV12-3 or TRBV12-4 to TRBJ2-3; the D is unclear. The ends were cut back, 7 bases at V and 4 bases at J, with 12 bases in the middle. CDR3 length: 13 residues. For the CDR3, the DNA is TGTGCCAGCACCAACCCTCCCCCAGATACGCAGTATTTT. It yields the protein CASTNPPPDTQYF.

This clonotype was seen a few times. J is TRBJ2-2 and V is TRBV12-3 or TRBV12-4; the D gene is possibly TRBD1 (7 bases). The V end lost 6 bases, the J end lost 4 bases, and 18 bases lay between the germline ends. This CDR3 is 16 amino acids long. The CDR3 region has the DNA TGTGCCAGCAGGGCGACAGGGAGGTCGATCACCGGGGAGCTGTTTTTT. It is translated as CASRATGRSITGELFF.

J is TRBJ1-2 and V is TRBV29-1, with a tentative D call TRBD1 (5 bases). The CDR3 length is 13 residues. Per germline, CDR1 SQVTM and CDR2 ANQGSEA. V was clipped by 8 bases and J by 3 bases, with 16 bases between them. CDR3 loop: CSIVPDTYYGYTF. CDR3 coding DNA: TGCAGCATTGTGCCGGACACTTACTATGGCTACACCTTC. The variable domain in full, with the rest retrieved from reference TRBV29-1 and TRBJ1-2, is SAVISQKPSRDICQRGTSLTIQCQVDSQVTMMFWYRQQPGQSLTLIATANQGSEATYESGFVIDKFPISRPNLTFSTLTVSNMSPEDSSIYLCSIVPDTYYGYTFGSGTRLTVV.

In its sample, this clonotype was seen many times. V and J are TRBV29-1 and TRBJ2-7; the match to TRBD2 covers 7 bases. Germline CDR1 reads SQVTM; CDR2 reads ANQGSEA. The CDR3 extends over 12 amino acids. V lost 1 base and J lost 6; bases outside the gene matches: 3. The CDR3 region is CSVEGPGGEQYV. For the CDR3, the DNA is TGCAGCGTTGAAGGGCCGGGGGGCGAGCAGTACGTC.

This clonotype has only a few counts. This chain connects TRBV5-5 to TRBJ1-5; D may be TRBD1 (6 bases). The CDR3 has 13 amino acids. In germline, CDR1 is SGHKS, CDR2 YYEKEE (reference sequence). V dropped 2 bases and J dropped 9 bases, with 12 bases sitting between them. CDR3 protein: CASSFDRLRPQHF. Here the CDR3 DNA reads TGTGCCAGCAGCTTCGACAGGCTGAGGCCCCAGCATTTT.

Notes on this clonotype: This may be a read error: a much more frequent sequence differs by one nucleotide. The rearrangement uses TRBV10-3 and TRBJ2-3; D possibly matches TRBD1 or TRBD2 (5 bases each). There are 16 residues in the CDR3. Per the germline V gene, CDR1 is ENHRY and CDR2 is SYGVKD. The CDR3 DNA sequence: TGTGCCATCAGTGACGGGCAGGGAGTAAGCACAGATATGCAGTATTTT. Residues: CAISDGQGVSTDMQYF.

A few counts support this clonotype. This chain connects TRBV7-2 to TRBJ2-7; perhaps TRBD2 as D (7 bases). CDR3 length: 14 amino acids. Per germline, CDR1 SGHTA and CDR2 FQGNSA. V lost 7 bases to trimming and J lost 1 base, with 14 bases between them. CDR3: CASTWGGASYEQYF. The CDR3 DNA reads as TGTGCCAGCACGTGGGGGGGGGCTTCCTACGAGCAGTACTTC.

This clonotype was found many times. The rearrangement uses TRBV20-1 and TRBJ1-2; tentative D call: TRBD1 (6 bases). Trimming took off 3 bases at V and 8 bases at J, with 13 bases between the two ends. The germline gives CDR1 DFQATT, CDR2 SNEGSKA (reference sequence). The CDR3 contains 12 residues. CDR3 sequence (DNA): TGCAGTGCTAGCTGGGGGGCAGGGGGCTACACCTTC. Translated, it gives CSASWGAGGYTF.

V and J are TRBV20-1 and TRBJ1-1; D not resolved. CDR1 is DFQATT and CDR2 is SNEGSKA in the germline V gene (reference sequence). Trimming removed 1 base from V and 4 bases from J, with 10 bases in between. CDR3 length equals 13 residues. For the CDR3, the DNA is TGCAGTGCTAGAGTCTCTCGCGGCACTGAAGCTTTCTTT. This codes for CSARVSRGTEAFF.

This chain joins TRBV7-2 and TRBJ2-3; D tentatively fits TRBD1 or TRBD2 (5 bases each). Per germline, CDR1 SGHTA and CDR2 FQGNSA. V gave up 1 base and J gave up 5 bases, with 16 bases separating them. This CDR3 spans 16 amino acids. The CDR3 loop reads CASSLVGALPQDTQYF. CDR3 nucleotide sequence: TGTGCCAGCAGCTTAGTCGGGGCCCTTCCCCAAGATACGCAGTATTTT.

This clonotype occurred a few times. This CDR3 reads CASKQGQAYGYTF. CDR3 nucleotide sequence: TGCGCCAGCAAACAGGGGCAAGCCTATGGCTACACCTTC. The chain has TRBV10-1 and TRBJ1-2; TRBD1 matches 7 bases. The junction had 6 bases not matched to a gene; V was cut back by 7 bases and J by 4 bases. The CDR3 totals 13 residues. The V gene's germline CDR1 is WNHNN and CDR2 SYGVQD (reference sequence).

This clonotype has a single count. V usage is TRBV11-2 and J usage is TRBJ1-1; no definite D call. This CDR3 has 14 residues. CDR1 is SGHAT and CDR2 is FQNNGV in the germline V gene. Trimming removed 1 base at V and 4 bases at J, with 10 bases between. The CDR3 sequence is CASSLVLLGTEAFF. The DNA of the CDR3 is TGTGCCAGCAGCTTAGTCCTTTTGGGCACTGAAGCTTTCTTT.

The CDR3 is CASSLRSAPSFPYNEQFF. In nucleotides, the CDR3 is TGTGCCAGCAGCTTAAGGTCAGCCCCTTCCTTTCCATACAATGAGCAGTTCTTC. The chain combines TRBV11-1 with TRBJ2-1, with D unresolved. Germline V gives CDR1 SGHAT, CDR2 FQDESV (reference sequence). Between the trimmed V and J ends, which lost 2 bases and 4 bases, there was a span of 21 bases. This CDR3 is 18 amino acids long. Looking up the rest from reference TRBV11-1 and TRBJ2-1 gives the full variable domain: EAEVAQSPRYKITEKSQAVAFWCDPISGHATLYWYRQILGQGPELLVQFQDESVVDDSQLPKDRFSAERLKGVDSTLKIQPAELGDSAMYLCASSLRSAPSFPYNEQFFGPGTRLTVL.

There are a few counts of this clonotype. The V gene is TRBV29-1, the J gene TRBJ2-6; D remains unclear. Trimming cost V 0 bases and J 0 bases, with 6 bases left between them. Germline V gene sequence: CDR1 SQVTM, CDR2 ANQGSEA. The CDR3 contains 15 residues. This CDR3 is CSVEDLTSGANVLTF. CDR3 DNA: TGCAGCGTTGAAGATCTAACCTCTGGGGCCAACGTCCTGACTTTC.

The chain recombines TRBV3-1 with TRBJ2-1; 10 bases align to TRBD2. J gave up 8 bases and V 3 bases, and 13 bases lay outside the gene matches. Germline loops: CDR1 LGHDT, CDR2 YNNKEL (reference sequence). The CDR3 is 17 residues long. This CDR3 reads CASSQDSQRGGQYEQFF. The CDR3 DNA is TGTGCCAGCAGCCAGGATAGTCAGCGGGGGGGGCAATATGAGCAGTTCTTC.

The rearrangement uses TRBV7-3 and TRBJ2-3; 11 bases fit TRBD2. The V gene's germline CDR1 is SGHTA and CDR2 FQGTGA. The CDR3 consists of 15 residues. The V gene end was trimmed by 8 bases and the J gene end by 0 bases; junction bases not matched to a gene: 4. The CDR3 DNA follows: TGTGCCAGCGGAGTAGCGGGGGGGAGCACAGATACGCAGTATTTT. This sequence encodes CASGVAGGSTDTQYF.